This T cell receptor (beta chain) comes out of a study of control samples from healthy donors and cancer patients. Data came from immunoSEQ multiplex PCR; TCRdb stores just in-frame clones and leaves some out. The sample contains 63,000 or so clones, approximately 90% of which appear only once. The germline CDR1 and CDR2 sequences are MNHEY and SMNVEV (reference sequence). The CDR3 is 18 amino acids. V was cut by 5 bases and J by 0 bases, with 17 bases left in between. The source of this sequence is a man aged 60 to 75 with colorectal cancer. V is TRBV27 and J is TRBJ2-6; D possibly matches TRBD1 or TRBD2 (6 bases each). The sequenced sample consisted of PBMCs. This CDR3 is CASSPQRGASSGANVLTF. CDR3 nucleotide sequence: TGTGCCAGCAGTCCGCAAAGGGGGGCGAGCTCTGGGGCCAACGTCCTGACTTTC.